This T cell receptor (beta chain) was recorded in a study of post-analysis software for immune sequencing data. Notes on the study in general: About 5 TRBV segments (TRBV5-6, TRBV5-1 and TRBV20-1 among them) occurred more frequently in patients than in controls.

As concerns this clonotype: The antigen remains unidentified. An end of the junction differs from the germline gene, which may be a read error.

Unique molecular identifiers had been added to the TCR beta cDNA libraries. TCRdb recomputed calls from the PCR reads with MiXCR, one row per CDR3 protein. This sample carries 750,000 to 950,000 distinct CDR3 sequences, roughly 50% of them seen once, and the ten largest clones take 4.9%. There are 13 residues in the CDR3. The sequenced sample was blood. This sequence originates from a girl aged 10 to 17 with multiple sclerosis. The chain combines TRBV12-3 or TRBV12-4 with TRBJ2-7, with 7 bases fitting TRBD1. CDR3 region: CAGSLRDSYEQYF. Here the CDR3 DNA reads TGTGCCGGCAGTTTACGGGACAGTTACGAGCAGTACTTC.